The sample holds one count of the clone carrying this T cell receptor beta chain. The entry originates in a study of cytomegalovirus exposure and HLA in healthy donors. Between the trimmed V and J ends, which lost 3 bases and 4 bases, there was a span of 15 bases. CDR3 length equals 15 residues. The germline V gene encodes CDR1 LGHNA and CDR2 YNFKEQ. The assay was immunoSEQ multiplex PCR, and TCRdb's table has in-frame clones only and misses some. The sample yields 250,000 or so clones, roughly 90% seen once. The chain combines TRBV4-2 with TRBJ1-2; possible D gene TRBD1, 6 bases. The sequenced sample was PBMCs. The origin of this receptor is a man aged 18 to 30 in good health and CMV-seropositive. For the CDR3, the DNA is TGTGCCAGCAGCCATGAAGGGGGGTCCCGCTATGGCTACACCTTC. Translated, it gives CASSHEGGSRYGYTF.